The source of this TCR beta chain is a study of shared clonotypes between healthy human individuals. Study at large: Contributing individuals were two females and a few males aged 18 to 49. Study-level points and caveats: Few donors limited the genetic and exposure-history diversity represented.

The run depth of the assay was deep. The replicate PCRs on unsorted PBMC were given 250 to 300 ng DNA, which is tens of thousands of T cell genomes. Clones were read by immunoSEQ multiplex PCR, and TCRdb kept only the in-frame ones, dropping some. This table has 550,000 to 600,000 clones, roughly four fifths appearing once. The CDR3 contains 16 residues. Deletions cut 3 bases from V and 2 bases from J, with 16 bases between. Germline CDR1 is LNHDA and CDR2 is SQIVND (reference sequence). About this clone: Its antigen is not identified. Additional DNA sequences in this sample encode the identical CDR3.

The chain recombines TRBV19 with TRBJ1-1, with D uncertain. This TCR was sampled from a woman between 40 and 50 years old in good health. Some clones in this sample may be carry-over from other donors' samples. Sequencing was performed on PBMCs. The CDR3 region has the DNA TGTGCCAGTAGTATTCGGGCGAGACGCCCAAACACTGAAGCTTTCTTT. Translation gives CASSIRARRPNTEAFF.